These 13 T cell receptor beta chains originate from one sample sequenced in a study of blood T cell repertoires in COVID-19. The table came from immunoSEQ multiplex PCR; TCRdb's copy has only in-frame clones and leaves some out. The sample consists of roughly 250,000 clones, approximately 82% of them appearing once. Sequencing was performed on peripheral blood. The receptors here all came from a woman of 80 years or more with active or convalescent COVID-19.

The chain has TRBV5-1 and TRBJ2-3; no clear D gene. The V gene lost 4 bases and the J gene lost 4 bases, with 10 bases spanning the gap. The germline gives CDR1 SGHRS, CDR2 YFSETQ. This CDR3 spans 13 amino acids. Here the CDR3 DNA reads TGCGCCAGCAGCAGCGAAGGCTCAGATACGCAGTATTTT. Translating gives CASSSEGSDTQYF.

The J gene is TRBJ1-5, the V gene TRBV27; D is undetermined. Between the trimmed V and J ends, which lost 3 bases and 4 bases, there was a span of 7 bases. Germline V gene lookup returns CDR1 MNHEY and CDR2 SMNVEV (reference sequence). The CDR3 is 13 amino acids. In DNA form, the CDR3 reads TGTGCCAGCAGTTTCGGGATGAATCAGCCCCAGCATTTT. Translation gives CASSFGMNQPQHF.

The chain has TRBV6-1 and TRBJ1-2; no clear D gene. V lost 3 bases and J lost 4, with 6 bases in between. The CDR3 runs to 12 residues. The V gene's germline CDR1 is MNHNS and CDR2 SASEGT. CDR3 loop: CASSDVFYGYTF. For the CDR3, the DNA is TGTGCCAGCAGTGACGTCTTCTATGGCTACACCTTC.

This sequence joins TRBV5-1 and TRBJ1-1, with TRBD1 matching 7 bases. The CDR3 runs to 14 residues. Germline V lookup: CDR1 SGHRS, CDR2 YFSETQ. J gave up 4 bases and V 4 bases, and 7 bases lay outside the gene matches. The CDR3 sequence is CASSLGTDGTEAFF. The CDR3 region has the DNA TGCGCCAGCAGCCTGGGGACAGATGGCACTGAAGCTTTCTTT.

This clone was detected only a few times. The chain recombines TRBV19 with TRBJ1-4; 10 bases agree with TRBD1. The CDR3 is 15 residues long. Germline V gene data show CDR1 as LNHDA and CDR2 as SQIVND (reference sequence). The V and J ends lost 6 bases and 6 bases, in that order; junction bases with no gene match: 7. This CDR3 reads CASSHRTGGDEKLFF. DNA for the CDR3: TGTGCCAGTAGCCACCGGACAGGGGGAGATGAAAAACTGTTTTTT.

This sequence joins TRBV15 and TRBJ2-5, with 8 bases identical to TRBD1. Unmatched junction bases numbered 8, after V lost 3 bases and J lost 5 bases. Germline V gives CDR1 LNHNV, CDR2 YYDKDF (reference sequence). The CDR3 runs 15 residues. DNA for the CDR3: TGTGCCACCAGCAGGGCAGGGGGCAAGTTGGAGACCCAGTACTTC. Residues: CATSRAGGKLETQYF.

V usage is TRBV5-1 and J usage is TRBJ1-4, with 7 positions matching TRBD1. Germline lookup yields CDR1 SGHRS and CDR2 YFSETQ. V shed 5 bases, J shed 3 bases, and the junction held 7 bases outside the gene matches. The length of the CDR3 is 15 residues. The CDR3: CASSSDRAPNEKLFF. The CDR3, as DNA: TGCGCCAGCAGTTCTGACAGGGCGCCTAATGAAAAACTGTTTTTT.

A few counts support this clone. It may be a read error: a sequence one base away is much more abundant. The same CDR3 can be traced to other DNA sequences in this sample. This sequence joins TRBV5-6 and TRBJ1-6; the match to TRBD1 covers 8 bases. The CDR3 totals 14 residues. With V trimmed by 4 bases and J by 7 bases, 4 bases remained unmatched. Germline loops: CDR1 SGHDT, CDR2 YYEEEE. The DNA for the CDR3 is TGTGCCAGCAGCCTAGGACAGGGAAATTCACCCCTCCACTTT. Amino acids: CASSLGQGNSPLHF. The variable domain in full, with the rest retrieved from reference TRBV5-6 and TRBJ1-6, is DAGVTQSPTHLIKTRGQQVTLRCSPKSGHDTVSWYQQALGQGPQFIFQYYEEEERQRGNFPDRFSGHQFPNYSSELNVNALLLGDSALYLCASSLGQGNSPLHFGNGTRLTVT.

Remarks on this clone: This sample also contains other DNA sequences that code for the same CDR3. The chain links TRBV5-1 to TRBJ2-5; 9 nucleotides line up with TRBD2. Per the germline V gene, CDR1 is SGHRS and CDR2 is YFSETQ. Losses at the gene ends were 3 bases for V and 2 bases for J; bases not matched to a gene: 5. The length of the CDR3 is 15 residues. The DNA of the CDR3 is TGCGCCAGCAGCTCCCTGACTAGCGGTCAAGAGACCCAGTACTTC. It is translated as CASSSLTSGQETQYF.

About this clone itself: Other nucleotide sequences in the sample specify the same CDR3. The rearrangement links TRBV19 to TRBJ1-2; the match to TRBD1 covers 9 bases. CDR1 is LNHDA, CDR2 SQIVND, per germline (reference sequence). This CDR3 contains 15 residues. The junction had 7 bases not matched to a gene; V was cut back by 3 bases and J by 5 bases. This chain's CDR3 is CASSIPGQGVYGYTF. CDR3 bases: TGTGCCAGTAGTATCCCGGGACAGGGAGTATATGGCTACACCTTC.

The V and J genes are TRBV27 and TRBJ1-1, with 7 positions matching TRBD1. Trimming removed 3 bases from V and 5 bases from J; junction bases left unmatched: 3. This CDR3 comprises 13 residues. Looked up from germline, CDR1 is MNHEY and CDR2 is SMNVEV (reference sequence). CDR3 sequence: CASSFTGETEAFF. CDR3 nucleotide sequence: TGTGCCAGCAGTTTCACAGGGGAAACTGAAGCTTTCTTT.

The rearrangement uses TRBV20-1 and TRBJ2-4; D uncertain. Trimming stripped 3 bases from V and 0 bases from J, with 6 bases between. CDR1 and CDR2 (germline): DFQATT, SNEGSKA (reference sequence). This CDR3 is 13 amino acids long. This chain's CDR3 is CSASFVAKNIQYF. CDR3 bases: TGCAGTGCTAGTTTCGTAGCCAAAAACATTCAGTACTTC.

V gene TRBV19 combines with J gene TRBJ1-1; possible D gene TRBD1, 6 bases. V dropped 7 bases and J dropped 0 bases, with 9 bases sitting between them. The germline V gene encodes CDR1 LNHDA and CDR2 SQIVND (reference sequence). The CDR3 loop spans 13 amino acids. CDR3 sequence: CASKRTVNTEAFF. Written as DNA, the CDR3 is TGTGCCAGTAAGAGGACAGTGAACACTGAAGCTTTCTTT.